This T cell receptor beta chain was identified in a study of beta chain features in type 1 diabetes. Study-level findings and limits: A cDNA-based sequencing approach could over-represent cells with high TCR expression. The study found moderately but significantly shorter TCRB CDR3s in all four CD4+ subsets of Type 1 diabetes patients.

For this clone: The antigen remains unidentified.

Reverse transcription of all isolated RNA meant that expressed TCRB transcripts were sequenced. Sequenced by immunoSEQ multiplex PCR; TCRdb stores in-frame clones only, minus some. This sample has about 180,000 clones, with around 8% found just once. This CDR3 is 14 amino acids long. Unmatched junction bases numbered 7, after V lost 5 bases and J lost 4 bases. CDR1 and CDR2 (germline): SGHVS, FQNEAQ. Sequences were obtained from central memory CD4+ T cells from blood. The TCR was taken from a middle-aged woman with type 1 diabetes. The chain is built from TRBV7-8 and TRBJ1-1; 7 positions match TRBD1. This chain's CDR3 is CASSLDRDGTEAFF. For the CDR3, the DNA is TGTGCCAGCAGCCTCGACAGGGATGGCACTGAAGCTTTCTTT.